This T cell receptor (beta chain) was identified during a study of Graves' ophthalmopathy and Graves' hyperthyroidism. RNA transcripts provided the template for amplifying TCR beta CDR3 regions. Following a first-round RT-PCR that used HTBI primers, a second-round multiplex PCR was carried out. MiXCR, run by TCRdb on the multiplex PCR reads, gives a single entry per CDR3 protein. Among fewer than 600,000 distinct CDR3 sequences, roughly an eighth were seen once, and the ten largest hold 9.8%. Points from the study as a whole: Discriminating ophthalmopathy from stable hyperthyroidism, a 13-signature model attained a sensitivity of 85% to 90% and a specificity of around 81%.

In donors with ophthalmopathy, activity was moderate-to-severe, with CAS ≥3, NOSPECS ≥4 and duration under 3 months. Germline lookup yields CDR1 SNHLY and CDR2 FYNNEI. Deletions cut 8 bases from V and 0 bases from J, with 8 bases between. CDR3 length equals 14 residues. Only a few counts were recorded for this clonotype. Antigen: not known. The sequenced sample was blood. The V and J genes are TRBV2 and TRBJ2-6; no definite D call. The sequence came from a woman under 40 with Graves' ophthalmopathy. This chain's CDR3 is CASLTNSGANVLTF. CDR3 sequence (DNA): TGTGCCAGCCTAACAAACTCTGGGGCCAACGTCCTGACTTTC.